The table lists the clone carrying this T cell receptor (beta chain) with many counts. TCRdb independently ran MiXCR on the 5' RACE reads; one entry per CDR3 protein. The table includes about 360,000 distinct CDR3 sequences, roughly 14% detected once. This sample stems from a study of CD8 T cells in ankylosing spondylitis. Trimming left V 4 bases short and J 8 bases short, with 22 bases between. This CDR3 spans 16 amino acids. Germline assignment: CDR1 SGHRS and CDR2 YFSETQ. Sequencing was done on a sample of blood, either unsorted or a sorted T cell fraction (not recorded which). This TCR came from a male donor with ankylosing spondylitis or in good health (not recorded which). This chain joins TRBV5-1 and TRBJ2-1; D possibly corresponds to TRBD1 (6 bases). The CDR3, as DNA: TGCGCCAGCAGCCGCGGAGTTGGGGGCCTGGTTCATGAGCAGTTCTTC. Amino acid sequence: CASSRGVGGLVHEQFF.